One and the same sample provided the 6 T cell receptor beta chains below, sequenced in a study of cytomegalovirus exposure and HLA in healthy donors. Using immunoSEQ multiplex PCR, the repertoire was profiled, and TCRdb retains in-frame clones only, with some absent. The repertoire consists of roughly 150,000 clones, with around 90% occurring once and the leading ten covering 8.5% to 9.5%. Sequenced sample: PBMCs. Receptors originate from a man aged 18 to 29 in good health and CMV-seropositive.

V usage is TRBV10-1 and J usage is TRBJ2-7; D might be TRBD2 (6 bases). The CDR3 is 13 amino acids. Germline V gives CDR1 WNHNN, CDR2 SYGVQD (reference sequence). With 7 bases removed from V and 4 bases from J, the gap between germline ends came to 14 bases. The CDR3 here is CASKGGVRYEQYF. CDR3 in DNA: TGCGCCAGCAAGGGCGGGGTTCGGTACGAGCAGTACTTC.

V usage is TRBV28 and J usage is TRBJ2-7, with D possibly being TRBD1 (6 bases). The CDR3 totals 12 residues. Germline values: CDR1 MDHEN, CDR2 SYDVKM. Trimming took off 6 bases at V and 4 bases at J, with 10 bases between the two ends. As DNA, the CDR3 is TGTGCCAGCAGCCTGGGGGCGTACGAGCAGTACTTC. Protein sequence: CASSLGAYEQYF.

The CDR3 sequence: CASSVGTREYEQYF. DNA of the CDR3: TGTGCCAGCAGCGTCGGGACTAGGGAATACGAGCAGTACTTC. The V gene is TRBV7-2, the J gene TRBJ2-7; TRBD2 matches 8 bases. V was clipped by 5 bases and J by 4 bases; unmatched bases: 7. The CDR3 spans 14 residues. Germline loops: CDR1 SGHTA, CDR2 FQGNSA.

The rearrangement joins TRBV28 to TRBJ2-2; TRBD2 matches at 7 bases. V dropped 5 bases and J dropped 6; count of bases not matched to a gene: 9. The CDR3 has 15 amino acids. From germline, CDR1 is MDHEN and CDR2 SYDVKM. This CDR3 reads CASSRISSGPGELFF. The CDR3 nucleotides are TGTGCCAGCAGTCGGATCTCTAGCGGTCCCGGGGAGCTGTTTTTT.

The genes are TRBV4-2 and TRBJ2-2; 9 bases are a match to TRBD2. In germline, CDR1 is LGHNA, CDR2 YNFKEQ. This CDR3 contains 16 residues. Trimming removed 1 base from V and 4 bases from J; junction bases left unmatched: 4. The CDR3: CASSQGTGLATGELFF. In nucleotides, the CDR3 is TGTGCCAGCAGCCAAGGGACGGGACTAGCCACCGGGGAGCTGTTTTTT.

As regards this clone: The junction departs from germline at one end; a sequencing error may be responsible. The J gene is TRBJ2-1, the V gene TRBV6-5; TRBD2 might be the D (6 bases). This CDR3 has 14 residues. The germline gives CDR1 MNHEY, CDR2 SVGAGI. The CDR3 region has the DNA TGTGCCAGCAGTTACTGGGACTCCCACAATGAGCAGTTCTTC. It yields the protein CASSYWDSHNEQFF.